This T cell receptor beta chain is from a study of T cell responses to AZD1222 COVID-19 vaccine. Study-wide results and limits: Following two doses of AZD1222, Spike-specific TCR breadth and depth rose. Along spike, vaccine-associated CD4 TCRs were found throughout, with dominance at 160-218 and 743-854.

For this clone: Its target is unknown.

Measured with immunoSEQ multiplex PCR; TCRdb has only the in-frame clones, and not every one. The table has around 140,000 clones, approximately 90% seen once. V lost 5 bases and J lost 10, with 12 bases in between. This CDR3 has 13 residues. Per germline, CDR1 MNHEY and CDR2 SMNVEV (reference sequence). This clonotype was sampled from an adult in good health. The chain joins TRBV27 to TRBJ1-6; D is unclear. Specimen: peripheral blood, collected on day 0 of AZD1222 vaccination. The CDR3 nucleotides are TGTGCCAGCAGTCCCCCTTGGGGATCACCCCTCCACTTT. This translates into CASSPPWGSPLHF.